The 14 T cell receptor beta chains reported below all come from one sample, sequenced in a study of T cell responses to AZD1222 COVID-19 vaccine. Measured with immunoSEQ multiplex PCR; TCRdb has only the in-frame clones, and not every one. In the table there are more than 140,000 clones, 88% of which are singletons. The sample in question was peripheral blood, obtained on day 0 of MenACWY control vaccination. The receptors stem from an adult in good health.

About this clone: Distinct nucleotide sequences in the sample also encode this CDR3. V and J are TRBV28 and TRBJ1-5; the D is unclear. The V end lost 5 bases, the J end lost 2 bases, and 7 bases lay between the germline ends. The germline V gene encodes CDR1 MDHEN and CDR2 SYDVKM. CDR3 length: 13 residues. CDR3 sequence: CASSLDGNQPQHF. CDR3 coding DNA: TGTGCCAGCAGTCTGGACGGCAATCAGCCCCAGCATTTT.

The chain combines TRBV30 with TRBJ1-3; the D gene is possibly TRBD1 (5 bases). CDR1 and CDR2 (germline): GTSNPN, SVGIG (reference sequence). The CDR3 length is 16 residues. Between the trimmed V and J ends, which lost 0 bases and 5 bases, there was a span of 17 bases. For the CDR3, the DNA is TGTGCCTGGAGTGTACCTTGGAGGGACCGAAGAAACACCATATATTTT. Its protein product is CAWSVPWRDRRNTIYF.

V is TRBV4-3 and J is TRBJ2-3; 14 nucleotides match TRBD2. Germline V gives CDR1 LGHNA, CDR2 YSLEER. The CDR3 loop spans 17 amino acids. V shed 3 bases, J shed 7 bases, and the junction held 9 bases outside the gene matches. The CDR3 nucleotides are TGCGCCAGCAGCCATGGACTAGCGGGAGGACAGATAAATACGCAGTATTTT. This gives the protein CASSHGLAGGQINTQYF.

The rearrangement uses TRBV5-1 and TRBJ2-1; 8 bases match TRBD2. This CDR3 is built from 17 residues. Germline CDR1 is SGHRS and CDR2 is YFSETQ. The trim removed 1 base at V and 1 base at J, leaving 7 bases unmatched. The CDR3, as DNA: TGCGCCAGCAGCTTGATCGGAGCGGGAGCTTCCTACAATGAGCAGTTCTTC. Translation gives CASSLIGAGASYNEQFF.

The chain carries TRBV6-5 and TRBJ1-3, with D unclear. CDR1 and CDR2 (germline): MNHEY, SVGAGI. V gave up 7 bases and J gave up 0 bases, with 10 bases separating them. The CDR3 totals 14 residues. The CDR3 spells CASIRTVSGNTIYF. The CDR3, as DNA: TGTGCCAGCATCCGAACAGTCTCTGGAAACACCATATATTTT.

The rearrangement joins TRBV3-1 (or the pseudogene TRBV3-2) to TRBJ2-5; D not resolved. Germline V lookup: CDR1 LGHDT, CDR2 YNNKEL (reference sequence). The length of the CDR3 is 12 residues. The V end lost 2 bases, the J end lost 7 bases, and 8 bases lay between the germline ends. The CDR3 protein is CASSQLEGTQYF. The CDR3 DNA follows: TGTGCCAGCAGCCAATTAGAAGGGACCCAGTACTTC.

The chain has TRBV6-5 and TRBJ2-1, with no clear D. This CDR3 is built from 13 residues. CDR1 is MNHEY and CDR2 is SVGAGI in the germline V gene. V was pared by 8 bases and J by 0 bases, with 8 bases between. CDR3 DNA sequence: TGTGCCAGCGTAGCACGCTCCTACAATGAGCAGTTCTTC. Translation gives CASVARSYNEQFF.

Only one count was recorded for this clone. The chain has TRBV25-1 and TRBJ1-4; D perhaps matches TRBD1 (5 bases). CDR1 and CDR2 from the germline V gene are MGHDK and SYGVNS. V was trimmed by 4 bases and J by 0 bases, leaving 6 bases between them. This CDR3 region has 14 residues. CDR3 nucleotides: TGTGCCAGCAGTGTGACAGCAACTAATGAAAAACTGTTTTTT. Translating gives CASSVTATNEKLFF.

This clone has just one count. This rearrangement joins TRBV7-3 to TRBJ1-5, with D possibly being TRBD1 (5 bases). The CDR3 totals 13 residues. V was trimmed by 1 base and J by 7 bases, leaving 8 bases between them. The V gene's germline CDR1 is SGHTA and CDR2 FQGTGA. The CDR3 coding sequence is TGTGCCAGCAGCTTAAGAGGGGACCAGCCCCAGCATTTT. It is translated as CASSLRGDQPQHF. The whole variable domain, filled in from reference TRBV7-3 and TRBJ1-5, reads GAGVSQTPSNKVTEKGKYVELRCDPISGHTALYWYRQSLGQGPEFLIYFQGTGAADDSGLPNDRFFAVRPEGSVSTLKIQRTERGDSAVYLCASSLRGDQPQHFGDGTRLSIL.

V usage is TRBV29-1 and J usage is TRBJ1-2, with 9 bases aligning to TRBD1. The CDR3 is 14 residues long. CDR1 is SQVTM, CDR2 ANQGSEA, per germline. J was trimmed by 6 bases and V by 6 bases; bases with no gene match: 11. The CDR3 DNA is TGCAGCGTCGCCGGGACAGGGATCTCGGATGGCTACACCTTC. Translated: CSVAGTGISDGYTF.

The chain combines TRBV19 with TRBJ1-2; D remains unclear. CDR3 length: 15 amino acids. Per germline, CDR1 LNHDA and CDR2 SQIVND (reference sequence). Trimming removed 1 base at V and 4 bases at J, with 13 bases between. This CDR3 is CASSIGGYDPYGYTF. As DNA, the CDR3 is TGTGCCAGTAGTATAGGGGGATACGATCCCTATGGCTACACCTTC.

The rearrangement links TRBV10-3 to TRBJ2-1; D gene uncertain. This CDR3 has 14 residues. The germline V gene encodes CDR1 ENHRY and CDR2 SYGVKD. V lost 4 bases, J lost 8 bases, and 15 bases lay in between. DNA for the CDR3: TGTGCCATCAGTGTGGGCCTTCCCGGAGATGAGCAGTTCTTC. It specifies CAISVGLPGDEQFF.

V gene TRBV11-3 combines with J gene TRBJ1-1; D is unclear. The germline gives CDR1 SGHNT, CDR2 YENEEA. The V and J ends lost 6 bases and 5 bases respectively, with 10 bases between them. The CDR3 is 12 residues long. The CDR3 sequence: CASRPVETEAFF. CDR3 in DNA: TGTGCCAGCAGACCCGTCGAGACTGAAGCTTTCTTT.

V is TRBV3-1 (or the pseudogene TRBV3-2) and J is TRBJ2-7; TRBD2 aligns across 14 bases. V lost 4 bases to trimming and J lost 4 bases; unmatched junction nucleotides: 9. This CDR3 is built from 17 residues. The germline V gene encodes CDR1 LGHDT and CDR2 YNNKEL (reference sequence). The DNA for the CDR3 is TGTGCCAGCAGCCCCAGGACTAGCGGGAGGTCATTTTACGAGCAGTACTTC. It codes for CASSPRTSGRSFYEQYF.